This TCR beta chain stems from a study of T cell responses to AZD1222 COVID-19 vaccine. Study-wide results and limits: Spike-spanning, vaccine-associated CD4 TCRs were dominant at 160-218 and 743-854.

The CDR3 spans 17 residues. The V and J ends lost 2 bases and 3 bases respectively, with 16 bases between them. Germline V gene data show CDR1 as KGHSH and CDR2 as LQKENI. A note on this clone: Antigen: not known.

Libraries were prepared by immunoSEQ multiplex PCR; TCRdb keeps only in-frame clonotypes and omits some of them. Here the sample spans roughly 190,000 clones, roughly nine tenths being singletons. This receptor was taken from an adult who received the MenACWY meningococcal vaccine as a control. V and J are TRBV18 and TRBJ2-2; TRBD2 is a possible D gene (6 bases). Sequencing was performed on peripheral blood, taken 28 days after the second dose of the MenACWY control vaccine. CDR3 amino acids: CASSPRPGERHTGELFF. The CDR3 DNA reads as TGTGCCAGCTCACCAAGGCCGGGAGAGCGGCACACCGGGGAGCTGTTTTTT.